This T cell receptor (beta chain) is drawn from a study of technical replicates of blood from a handful of donors. Assay used: immunoSEQ multiplex PCR; TCRdb lists only in-frame clones, some missing. Of over 65,000 clones listed, about 98% are singletons. The CDR3 is 15 amino acids. The V gene lost 5 bases and the J gene lost 3 bases, with 11 bases spanning the gap. Germline CDR1 is SNHLY and CDR2 is FYNNEI. The TCR was taken from a human donor in good health. The chain carries TRBV2 and TRBJ1-6; D is possibly TRBD1 (6 bases). Specimen: T cells isolated from PBMCs. The CDR3 loop reads CASSPRQDYNSPLHF. The CDR3 DNA is TGTGCCAGCAGTCCCCGACAGGACTATAATTCACCCCTCCACTTT.